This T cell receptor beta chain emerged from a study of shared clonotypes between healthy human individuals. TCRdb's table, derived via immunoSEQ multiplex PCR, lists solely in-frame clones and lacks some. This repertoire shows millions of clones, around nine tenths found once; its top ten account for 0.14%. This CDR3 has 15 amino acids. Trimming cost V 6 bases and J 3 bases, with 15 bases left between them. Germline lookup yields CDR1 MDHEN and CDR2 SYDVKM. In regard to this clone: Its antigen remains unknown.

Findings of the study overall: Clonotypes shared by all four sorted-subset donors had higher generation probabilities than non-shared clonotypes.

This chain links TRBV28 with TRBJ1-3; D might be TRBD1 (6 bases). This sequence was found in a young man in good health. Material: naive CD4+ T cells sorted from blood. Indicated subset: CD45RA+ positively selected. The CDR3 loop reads CASSPWGAVGNTIYF. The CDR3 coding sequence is TGTGCCAGCAGCCCATGGGGGGCGGTTGGAAACACCATATATTTT.